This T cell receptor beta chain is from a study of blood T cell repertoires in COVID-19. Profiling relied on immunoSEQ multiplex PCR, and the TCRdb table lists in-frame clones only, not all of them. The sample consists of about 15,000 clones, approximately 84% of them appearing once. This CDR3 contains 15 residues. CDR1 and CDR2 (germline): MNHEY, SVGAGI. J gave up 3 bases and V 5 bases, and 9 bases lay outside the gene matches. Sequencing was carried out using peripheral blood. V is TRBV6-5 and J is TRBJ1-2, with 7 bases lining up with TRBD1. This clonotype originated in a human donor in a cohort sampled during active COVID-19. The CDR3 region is CASSPAGGKYYGYTF. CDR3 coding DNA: TGTGCCAGCAGTCCGGCAGGGGGGAAGTACTATGGCTACACCTTC.